This TCR beta chain was observed in a study of CD8 T cells in ankylosing spondylitis. Study results and limitations: Certain motif variants had earlier been reported in reactive arthritis synovial fluid and blood. It appeared that ankylosing spondylitis blood was characterized by a TCR beta motif of fewer than 10 highly homologous variants. Disease-linked clones had a CD8+ phenotype and relatively low frequency in peripheral blood. The study looked at matched synovial fluid samples from ankylosing spondylitis patients. Disease-linked clones were reported to be significantly enriched there.

The CDR3 is made up of 15 amino acids. CDR1 and CDR2 from the germline V gene are SEHNR and FQNEAQ (reference sequence). The ends were cut back, 2 bases at V and 5 bases at J, with 13 bases in the middle. TCRdb called the 5' RACE reads again in MiXCR, with one record for every CDR3 protein. The sample contains about 90,000 distinct CDR3 sequences, roughly 10% of which appear only once. This clonotype came up many times. Its antigen is unidentified. The receptor comes from a male donor with ankylosing spondylitis. Sequenced material: blood, either unsorted or a sorted T cell fraction (not recorded which). The J gene is TRBJ2-1, the V gene TRBV7-9; D is uncertain. CDR3 nucleotide sequence: TGTGCCAGCAGCTTATGGCTAGGGCGAAACAATGAGCAGTTCTTC. It encodes CASSLWLGRNNEQFF.